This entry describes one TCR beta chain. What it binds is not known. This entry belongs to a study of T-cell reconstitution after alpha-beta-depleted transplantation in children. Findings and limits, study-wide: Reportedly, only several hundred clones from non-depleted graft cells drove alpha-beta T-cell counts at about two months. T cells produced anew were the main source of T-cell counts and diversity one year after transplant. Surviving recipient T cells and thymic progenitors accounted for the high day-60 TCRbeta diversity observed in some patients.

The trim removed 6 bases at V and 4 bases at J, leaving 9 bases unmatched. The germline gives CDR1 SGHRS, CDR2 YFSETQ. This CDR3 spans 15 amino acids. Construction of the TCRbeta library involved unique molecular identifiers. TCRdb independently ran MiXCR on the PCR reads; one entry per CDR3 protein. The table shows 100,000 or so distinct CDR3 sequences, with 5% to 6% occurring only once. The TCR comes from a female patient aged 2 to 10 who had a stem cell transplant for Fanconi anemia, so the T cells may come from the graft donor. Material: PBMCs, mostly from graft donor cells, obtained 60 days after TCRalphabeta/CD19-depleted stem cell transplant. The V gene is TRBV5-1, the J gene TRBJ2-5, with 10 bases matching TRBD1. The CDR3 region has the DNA TGCGCCAGCACCGGGACAGGGGAGAGGGGAGAGACCCAGTACTTC. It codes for CASTGTGERGETQYF.